This T cell receptor beta chain was identified during a study of blood T cells in healthy people across ages. Study results and limitations: Whereas aged donors had fewer naive CD4+ cells, long-lived donors had more of them and higher diversity.

The CDR3 has 15 residues. CDR1 and CDR2 (germline): SGHTA, FQGNSA. Unmatched junction bases numbered 4, after V lost 4 bases and J lost 0 bases. Only a few counts were recorded for this clonotype. The antigen is not known. Combining a sample-barcoded 5' primer with a J-beta primer mix, a second PCR ran for 7 to 11 cycles. Each cDNA molecule received a tag from a template-switch adaptor that had 12 random nucleotides. TCRdb used MiXCR to reprocess the 5' RACE reads, holding one entry per CDR3 protein. The sample comprises more than 1 million distinct CDR3 sequences, 35% to 50% of which are singletons, and under 20% rests with the top ten. The authors drew about 10 milliliters of peripheral blood from each donor. Total RNA, at least 6 micrograms per sample, came from PBMCs.

The chain carries TRBV7-2 and TRBJ2-7; TRBD1 matches at 9 bases. Sequencing input: blood. The source of this sequence is a woman aged 60-75 years in good health. The chain's CDR3 is CASSSRQGGSYEQYF. CDR3 coding DNA: TGTGCCAGCAGCTCCCGACAGGGGGGCTCCTACGAGCAGTACTTC.